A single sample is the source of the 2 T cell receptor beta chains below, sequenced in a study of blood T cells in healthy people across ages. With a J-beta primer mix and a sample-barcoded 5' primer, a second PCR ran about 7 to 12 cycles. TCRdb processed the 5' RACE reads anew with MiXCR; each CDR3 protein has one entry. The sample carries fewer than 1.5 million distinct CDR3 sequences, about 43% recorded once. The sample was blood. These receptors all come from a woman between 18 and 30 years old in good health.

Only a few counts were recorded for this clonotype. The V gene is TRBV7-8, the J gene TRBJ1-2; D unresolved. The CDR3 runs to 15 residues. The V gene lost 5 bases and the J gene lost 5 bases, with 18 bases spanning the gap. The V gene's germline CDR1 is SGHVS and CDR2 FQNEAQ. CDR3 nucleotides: TGTGCCAGCAGCCAACACATTTTTTTAGGATATGGCTACACCTTC. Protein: CASSQHIFLGYGYTF.

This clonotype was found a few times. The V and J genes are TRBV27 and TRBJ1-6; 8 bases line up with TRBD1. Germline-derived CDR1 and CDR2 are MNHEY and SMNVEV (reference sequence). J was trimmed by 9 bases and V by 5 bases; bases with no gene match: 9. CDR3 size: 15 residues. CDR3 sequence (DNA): TGTGCCAGCAGTGTCACCGGGACAGGAGGTTCACCCCTCCACTTT. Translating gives CASSVTGTGGSPLHF.